This TCR beta chain is drawn from a study of read filtering for tumor transcriptome and immune sequencing. On the study more broadly: Per sample, TCR-region reads ranged about 4 to 11 million by IR-seq, 85 to 1273 by RNA-seq. The study's findings and limits: Compared with RNA-seq, IR-seq gave much higher clonotype depth and reliability. Roughly four fifths of IR-seq clonotypes had one read, totaling approximately 4% of reads; RNA-seq: approximately 73% and 42%.

Sampling of bone marrow took place during active disease in every patient. Concerning this clonotype: Its antigen is currently unknown. Since a much larger clone is just one base distant, this may be a read error. The CDR3 does not close with the conserved phenylalanine or tryptophan, likely indicating a read error.

From approximately 400 ng of RNA, a library with molecular barcoded alpha/delta and beta/gamma adaptors was made. MiXCR was run by TCRdb on the reads, yielding one entry per CDR3 protein. The sample records 20,000 to 30,000 distinct CDR3 sequences, approximately 23% being singletons. This CDR3 region has 14 residues. Trimming took 6 bases from V and 5 from J, leaving 16 bases between them. Germline V CDR1 and CDR2: MNHEY, SVGAGI. Material for sequencing was a population of CD138-negative cells sorted from bone marrow. The chain uses TRBV6-5 and TRBJ1-1; D call uncertain. This TCR was sampled from a donor aged 40 or over with multiple myeloma. The CDR3 nucleotides are TGTGCCAGCAGCCTTCGACAAGAAGGGACTGAAGCTTTCCTT. Amino acids: CASSLRQEGTEAFL.